This record concerns one T cell receptor beta chain sequence. As yet, its antigen is unknown. TCRdb recomputed calls from the reads with MiXCR, one row per CDR3 protein. The sample lists 250,000 to 350,000 distinct CDR3 sequences, about a quarter occurring once. The data belong to a study of T cell repertoires in cytomegalovirus infection. Across the study: Matching HLA type and CMV infection were both indicated by public TCR beta signatures. Whole-study results and caveats: Dominating the ex vivo response were HLA-C-restricted CMV-specific TCR beta clonotypes.

Germline lookup yields CDR1 SGHKS and CDR2 YYEKEE (reference sequence). Trimming shortened V by 0 bases and J by 9 bases, and 13 bases separated the two germline ends. This CDR3 is built from 13 residues. This chain connects TRBV5-5 to TRBJ2-7, with D uncertain. The material sequenced was PBMCs. This receptor was identified in a human donor in good health (CMV status not recorded). Some clones in this sample may be carry-over from other donors' samples. The CDR3 coding sequence is TGTGCCAGCAGCTTGGAACAAAAAAGTCGGCAGTACTTC. This translates into CASSLEQKSRQYF.